This T cell receptor beta chain was sequenced for a study of blood T cell repertoires in COVID-19. Study-level background: PBMCs, B-cell-depleted T cells, or T cells were the source of the cDNA or gDNA that made up the material.

Clones were sequenced by immunoSEQ multiplex PCR, and TCRdb holds only the in-frame ones, with some missing. The table has over 350,000 clones, approximately 87% seen once. This clone was observed a single time. Cohorts were determined from participant-reported clinical history. The CDR3 sequence is 20 residues long. Per germline, CDR1 MGHRA and CDR2 YSYEKL. Unmatched junction bases numbered 19, after V lost 0 bases and J lost 3 bases. Sequencing used PBMCs or T cells enriched from blood (not recorded which). The source is a woman younger than 45 with acute COVID-19. V usage is TRBV4-1 and J usage is TRBJ1-2; the match to TRBD1 covers 7 bases. DNA for the CDR3: TGCGCCAGCAGCCAAGAACCGCGATCGACAGGGAGCAAAGTGGACTATGGCTACACCTTC. Its translation: CASSQEPRSTGSKVDYGYTF.